The 30 T cell receptor beta chains given below trace back to one sample, sequenced in a study of blood T cell repertoires in COVID-19. The assay was immunoSEQ multiplex PCR, and TCRdb's table has in-frame clones only and misses some. The sample lists roughly 200,000 clones, around 90% occurring once. Source material: peripheral blood. These receptors all stem from a man aged 35 to 55 with acute or convalescent COVID-19.

This clone was recorded once. This chain uses TRBV29-1 with TRBJ2-1; 8 nucleotides line up with TRBD1. CDR1 SQVTM and CDR2 ANQGSEA come from the germline V gene. The CDR3 totals 17 residues. J gave up 6 bases and V 3 bases, and 16 bases lay outside the gene matches. CDR3 region: CSVEGTADRGVRNEQFF. The CDR3 nucleotides read TGCAGCGTTGAGGGAACCGCCGACAGGGGAGTACGCAATGAGCAGTTCTTC.

The chain links TRBV5-1 to TRBJ1-4; possibly TRBD1 for D (5 bases). The CDR3 runs 15 residues. Germline V lookup: CDR1 SGHRS, CDR2 YFSETQ. Trimming removed 0 bases at V and 7 bases at J, with 13 bases between. The CDR3: CASSLEWGDGEKLFF. The DNA for the CDR3 is TGCGCCAGCAGCTTGGAATGGGGGGACGGTGAAAAACTGTTTTTT.

The chain employs TRBV7-2 and TRBJ1-6; D is uncertain. Germline values: CDR1 SGHTA, CDR2 FQGNSA. The CDR3 extends over 12 amino acids. V gave up 5 bases and J gave up 8 bases, with 7 bases separating them. CDR3 region: CASSHRYSPLHF. The CDR3 nucleotides read TGTGCCAGCAGCCACAGATATTCACCCCTCCACTTT.

The rearrangement links TRBV21-1 to TRBJ2-1; TRBD2 was called by the table and not checked on the DNA. TRBV21-1 is shown as a pseudogene. The CDR3 extends over 20 amino acids. The CDR3 region is CASSTKTGLAGGPEYNEQFF. As DNA, the CDR3 is TGTGCCAGCAGCACGAAAACCGGACTAGCGGGGGGGCCCGAGTACAATGAGCAGTTCTTC.

This chain joins TRBV20-1 and TRBJ1-1; D not certain. The CDR3 loop spans 13 amino acids. Trimming removed 3 bases from V and 1 base from J, with 9 bases in between. Germline assignment: CDR1 DFQATT and CDR2 SNEGSKA (reference sequence). The CDR3: CSASRDTNTEAFF. In nucleotides, the CDR3 is TGCAGTGCTAGTAGAGATACGAACACTGAAGCTTTCTTT.

V is TRBV5-1 and J is TRBJ2-5, with 7 bases identical to TRBD1. The CDR3 contains 15 residues. In germline, CDR1 is SGHRS, CDR2 YFSETQ. The ends lost 1 base at V and 4 bases at J; junction bases unmatched: 7. The CDR3 DNA reads as TGCGCCAGCAGCTTGAATACAGGGGTACTAGAGACCCAGTACTTC. Translation gives CASSLNTGVLETQYF.

The V gene is TRBV12-3 or TRBV12-4, the J gene TRBJ2-1; 7 bases map to TRBD1. The V and J ends lost 5 bases and 13 bases, in that order; junction bases with no gene match: 11. The CDR3 runs to 13 residues. CDR3 residues: CASSPRGGSVQFF. CDR3 DNA: TGTGCCAGCAGTCCCAGAGGGGGCTCCGTCCAGTTCTTC.

The genes are TRBV30 and TRBJ1-5; D remains unclear. Germline loops: CDR1 GTSNPN, CDR2 SVGIG (reference sequence). CDR3 length: 13 amino acids. V dropped 1 base and J dropped 7 bases, with 11 bases sitting between them. The CDR3 spells CAWSGEGRQPQHF. For the CDR3, the DNA is TGTGCCTGGAGTGGGGAGGGAAGACAGCCCCAGCATTTT.

The chain joins TRBV7-2 to TRBJ1-4; D possibly corresponds to TRBD1 (5 bases). The CDR3 covers 15 residues. In germline, CDR1 is SGHTA, CDR2 FQGNSA. Trimming pared 5 bases from V and 1 base from J, leaving 11 bases between. In DNA form, the CDR3 reads TGTGCCAGCAGCGCCAACAGGCTAACTAATGAAAAACTGTTTTTT. Its protein is CASSANRLTNEKLFF.

The chain joins TRBV6-1 to TRBJ2-1; no clear D. With 3 bases removed from V and 7 bases from J, the gap between germline ends came to 4 bases. CDR1 and CDR2 (germline): MNHNS, SASEGT. CDR3 length: 11 residues. CDR3 nucleotides: TGTGCCAGCAGTGACCGGAATGAGCAGTTCTTC. Translated: CASSDRNEQFF.

This chain connects TRBV11-3 to TRBJ1-1; D gene ambiguous. CDR1 is SGHNT, CDR2 YENEEA, per germline. The CDR3 has 14 residues. V lost 1 base and J 0 bases, leaving 6 bases between the germline ends. CDR3 DNA sequence: TGTGCCAGCAGCTTAGTCCCAGTGAACACTGAAGCTTTCTTT. It yields the protein CASSLVPVNTEAFF.

The genes are TRBV19 and TRBJ2-2; D perhaps matches TRBD1 (5 bases). Germline lookup yields CDR1 LNHDA and CDR2 SQIVND (reference sequence). V was shortened by 3 bases and J by 5 bases, with 19 bases between the two germline ends. The CDR3 spans 17 residues. The CDR3 region has the DNA TGTGCCAGTAGTATTGAGACAGTCGCAACCGATACCGGGGAGCTGTTTTTT. It specifies CASSIETVATDTGELFF.

The CDR3 sequence: CASSLLGGNQPQHF. CDR3 coding DNA: TGCGCCAGCAGCTTGTTGGGGGGTAATCAGCCCCAGCATTTT. The V call is TRBV5-1, the J call TRBJ1-5; TRBD1 might be the D (5 bases). Germline lookup yields CDR1 SGHRS and CDR2 YFSETQ. The CDR3 has 14 residues. Trimming took off 1 base at V and 4 bases at J, with 9 bases between the two ends.

The V call is TRBV11-2, the J call TRBJ2-7, with D tentatively TRBD2 (6 bases). Germline V gene data show CDR1 as SGHAT and CDR2 as FQNNGV. V was pared by 11 bases and J by 5 bases, with 19 bases between. The CDR3 extends over 13 amino acids. The CDR3 bases are TGTGCCGTCGCCGGGAGTTATTTCCACGAGCAGTACTTC. Encoded protein: CAVAGSYFHEQYF.

This clone was recorded a few times. This chain connects TRBV6-4 to TRBJ1-1, with a possible D match to TRBD1 (5 bases). CDR3 size: 14 residues. V was pared by 4 bases and J by 4 bases, with 13 bases between. Germline lookup yields CDR1 MRHNA and CDR2 SNTAGT. The chain's CDR3 is CASSVTGGSTEAFF. The CDR3 DNA follows: TGTGCCAGCAGTGTAACAGGAGGGAGCACTGAAGCTTTCTTT.

The rearrangement links TRBV5-1 to TRBJ1-3; D is undetermined. In germline, CDR1 is SGHRS, CDR2 YFSETQ. The CDR3 contains 16 residues. The ends were cut back, 0 bases at V and 0 bases at J, with 10 bases in the middle. CDR3 DNA sequence: TGCGCCAGCAGCTTGGCCGGAGCGAACTCTGGAAACACCATATATTTT. Its protein product is CASSLAGANSGNTIYF.

The chain is built from TRBV6-5 and TRBJ2-1, with 8 bases lining up with TRBD2. CDR3 length equals 14 residues. J was trimmed by 5 bases and V by 6 bases; bases with no gene match: 6. Germline V gene sequence: CDR1 MNHEY, CDR2 SVGAGI. DNA of the CDR3: TGTGCCAGCAGCCCCGGACTAGCCCACAATGAGCAGTTCTTC. This gives the protein CASSPGLAHNEQFF.

V usage is TRBV6-2 or TRBV6-3 and J usage is TRBJ1-1; 7 positions match TRBD1. CDR1 is MNHEY and CDR2 is SVGEGT in the germline V gene. The ends lost 5 bases at V and 7 bases at J; junction bases unmatched: 10. CDR3 size: 14 residues. The CDR3: CASSHKTGRDEAFF. Here the CDR3 DNA reads TGTGCCAGCAGTCACAAGACAGGGCGGGATGAAGCTTTCTTT.

Note on this clone: This same CDR3 is encoded by further DNA sequences in the sample. This chain links TRBV29-1 with TRBJ2-5; 8 bases fit TRBD1. Per germline, CDR1 SQVTM and CDR2 ANQGSEA. The CDR3 sequence is 12 residues long. Trimming took 5 bases from V and 4 from J; bases not matched to a gene: 3. CDR3 bases: TGCAGCGTTCTTACAGGGGGAGAGACCCAGTACTTC. Its protein product is CSVLTGGETQYF.

This clone was detected only a few times. V usage is TRBV27 and J usage is TRBJ2-5; TRBD2 aligns across 9 bases. Germline CDR1 and CDR2: MNHEY and SMNVEV (reference sequence). The V and J ends lost 2 bases and 7 bases, in that order; junction bases with no gene match: 8. The CDR3 is 15 amino acids. The chain's CDR3 is CASSLQRGAAGTQYF. CDR3 nucleotides: TGTGCCAGCAGTTTACAGCGGGGGGCCGCCGGGACCCAGTACTTC.

The genes are TRBV27 and TRBJ1-5; the D is unclear. The CDR3 spans 14 residues. Germline V gives CDR1 MNHEY, CDR2 SMNVEV (reference sequence). The CDR3 DNA reads as TGTGCTGGGAGTTCAGCATTTAGCAATCAGCCCCAGCATTTT. Amino acid sequence: CAGSSAFSNQPQHF.

This chain connects TRBV4-3 to TRBJ2-2; 8 bases match TRBD2. This CDR3 has 17 residues. Germline loops: CDR1 LGHNA, CDR2 YSLEER. J gave up 0 bases and V 3 bases, and 6 bases lay outside the gene matches. This chain's CDR3 is CASSHTSGGANTGELFF. The CDR3 nucleotides read TGCGCCAGCAGCCATACCTCGGGGGGGGCGAACACCGGGGAGCTGTTTTTT.

The rearrangement uses TRBV7-6 and TRBJ2-2, with TRBD2 matching 9 bases. V shed 2 bases, J shed 1 base, and the junction held 2 bases outside the gene matches. Per germline, CDR1 SGHVS and CDR2 FNYEAQ. This CDR3 has 16 amino acids. Written as DNA, the CDR3 is TGTGCCAGCAGCTTATTTAGCGGGGGGAACACCGGGGAGCTGTTTTTT. Translated, it gives CASSLFSGGNTGELFF.

This sequence joins TRBV7-2 and TRBJ1-3; 8 positions match TRBD1. With V trimmed by 3 bases and J by 3 bases, 10 bases remained unmatched. The CDR3 contains 17 residues. Germline V lookup: CDR1 SGHTA, CDR2 FQGNSA. CDR3 sequence (DNA): TGTGCCAGCAGCTTGGGACAGGCTGGAGGCGGTGGAAACACCATATATTTT. This encodes CASSLGQAGGGGNTIYF.

The chain has TRBV29-1 and TRBJ1-5; D is ambiguous. CDR3 size: 13 residues. The germline V gene has CDR1 SQVTM and CDR2 ANQGSEA. Between the trimmed V and J ends, which lost 8 bases and 9 bases, there was a span of 20 bases. CDR3 sequence reads: CSPRWRGIRPQHF. The CDR3 DNA reads TGCAGCCCTCGGTGGCGGGGAATCAGGCCCCAGCATTTT.

The CDR3 DNA reads TGTGCCAGTAGTATCGGGACACGGCCGTCCTACAATGAGCAGTTCTTC. Encoded protein: CASSIGTRPSYNEQFF. V gene TRBV19 combines with J gene TRBJ2-1; D perhaps matches TRBD1 (6 bases). The CDR3 has 16 residues. CDR1 and CDR2 (germline): LNHDA, SQIVND (reference sequence). V was cut by 3 bases and J by 1 base, with 13 bases left in between.

This chain joins TRBV19 and TRBJ1-2; 9 nucleotides agree with TRBD1. The CDR3 is made up of 14 amino acids. Trimming at V came to 3 bases and at J to 8 bases, leaving 7 bases not matched to a gene. Germline assignment: CDR1 LNHDA and CDR2 SQIVND (reference sequence). The CDR3: CASSIRMGTGGYTF. The DNA of the CDR3 is TGTGCCAGTAGTATTAGAATGGGGACAGGGGGCTACACCTTC.

V and J are TRBV5-1 and TRBJ1-1; D call uncertain. Germline CDR1 reads SGHRS; CDR2 reads YFSETQ. The CDR3 runs to 16 residues. Trimming stripped 0 bases from V and 1 base from J, with 13 bases between. In DNA, the CDR3 is TGCGCCAGCAGCTTGGCCCATGGGAGCGGGAACACTGAAGCTTTCTTT. This codes for CASSLAHGSGNTEAFF.

The J gene is TRBJ1-1, the V gene TRBV7-2; possibly TRBD1 for D (5 bases). V lost 1 base to trimming and J lost 1 base, with 13 bases between them. Germline CDR1 is SGHTA and CDR2 is FQGNSA. The CDR3 spans 16 residues. CDR3: CASSLGQGSGNTEAFF. CDR3 nucleotides: TGTGCCAGCAGCTTAGGTCAGGGTTCAGGGAACACTGAAGCTTTCTTT.

The chain uses TRBV6-6 and TRBJ2-2; 7 positions match TRBD1. CDR1 is MNHNY, CDR2 SVGAGI, per germline (reference sequence). Germline trimming cut 5 bases from V and 4 bases from J; bases unmatched to any gene: 7. The CDR3 has 15 residues. The CDR3 reads CASSQDRTFTGELFF. Here the CDR3 DNA reads TGTGCCAGCAGTCAGGACAGGACGTTCACCGGGGAGCTGTTTTTT.